The next 11 T cell receptor beta chains were all read from a single sample in a study of CD8+ T cells in alopecia areata. The sequencing template was cDNA reverse transcribed from extracted RNA. Measured with immunoSEQ multiplex PCR; TCRdb has only the in-frame clones, and not every one. The sample has about 200,000 clones, about two fifths seen once. Noted treatment: oral pan-JAK inhibitor, 5-10 mg twice daily. The source was CD4+ T cells sorted from blood, collected between weeks 30 and 35, from a patient treated with tofacitinib. The receptor source for this set is a human donor with alopecia areata.

V gene TRBV30 combines with J gene TRBJ1-3; D gene ambiguous. Germline V gives CDR1 GTSNPN, CDR2 SVGIG (reference sequence). The V and J ends lost 3 bases and 10 bases respectively, with 13 bases between them. There are 12 residues in the CDR3. CDR3 residues: CAWSGPQDTIYF. The CDR3 DNA reads as TGTGCCTGGAGCGGCCCTCAGGATACCATATATTTT.

The V gene is TRBV2, the J gene TRBJ1-1; D not certain. The CDR3 covers 12 residues. Trimming stripped 4 bases from V and 8 bases from J, with 11 bases between. Per the germline V gene, CDR1 is SNHLY and CDR2 is FYNNEI. CDR3 bases: TGTGCCAGCAGTGTCAGCGGGTCCGAAGCTTTCTTT. It is translated as CASSVSGSEAFF.

V gene TRBV4-1 combines with J gene TRBJ2-1; no clear D. The V gene lost 0 bases and the J gene lost 6 bases, with 9 bases spanning the gap. This CDR3 spans 14 amino acids. Germline V gives CDR1 MGHRA, CDR2 YSYEKL. The chain's CDR3 is CASSQELERNEQFF. For the CDR3, the DNA is TGCGCCAGCAGCCAAGAACTTGAGCGCAATGAGCAGTTCTTC.

This clone was counted a few times. The gene calls are TRBV29-1 and TRBJ2-3; possible D gene TRBD1, 5 bases. The germline gives CDR1 SQVTM, CDR2 ANQGSEA. This CDR3 is 14 amino acids long. The germline V and J ends were trimmed by 4 bases and 6 bases, with 17 bases remaining between them. The CDR3 DNA is TGCAGCGTTGGGGGCCTTAGAGGCGCCGATACGCAGTATTTT. Translating gives CSVGGLRGADTQYF.

The chain combines TRBV7-8 with TRBJ2-7, with TRBD2 matching 8 bases. The CDR3 length is 12 residues. The junction had 3 bases not matched to a gene; V was cut back by 5 bases and J by 6 bases. The germline CDR1 and CDR2 sequences are SGHVS and FQNEAQ. The CDR3 sequence is CASSLRGGEQYF. The CDR3 DNA reads as TGTGCCAGCAGCCTCCGGGGGGGCGAGCAGTACTTC.

This clone was seen more than once but under ten times. V and J are TRBV6-5 and TRBJ1-1; D is possibly TRBD1 (5 bases). The CDR3 loop spans 12 amino acids. Germline CDR1 MNHEY, CDR2 SVGAGI. Trimming took 6 bases from V and 8 from J, leaving 13 bases between them. This CDR3 reads CASSLGEGEAFF. The CDR3 DNA sequence: TGTGCCAGCAGCCTTGGCGAGGGGGAAGCTTTCTTT.

This clone appeared a few times. The V call is TRBV6-6, the J call TRBJ1-3; 8 nucleotides agree with TRBD1. This CDR3 comprises 13 residues. The trim removed 6 bases at V and 7 bases at J, leaving 5 bases unmatched. Germline-derived CDR1 and CDR2 are MNHNY and SVGAGI (reference sequence). In nucleotides, the CDR3 is TGTGCCAGCAGAAGACAGGGGAGGAACACCATATATTTT. This translates into CASRRQGRNTIYF.

The rearrangement joins TRBV27 to TRBJ2-6; a weak D match, TRBD1 (6 bases). From germline, CDR1 is MNHEY and CDR2 SMNVEV (reference sequence). The CDR3 contains 17 residues. Trimming left V 4 bases short and J 1 base short, with 14 bases between. For the CDR3, the DNA is TGTGCCAGCAGTTCCCAGGGGAGCAGATCTGGGGCCAACGTCCTGACTTTC. This translates into CASSSQGSRSGANVLTF.

The V gene is TRBV6-5, the J gene TRBJ2-1, with 9 bases that match TRBD2. Germline trimming cut 3 bases from V and 4 bases from J; bases unmatched to any gene: 4. This CDR3 comprises 15 residues. The germline V gene encodes CDR1 MNHEY and CDR2 SVGAGI. The CDR3 DNA reads as TGTGCCAGCAGTTATAGCGGGAGTGGATACAATGAGCAGTTCTTC. Encoded protein: CASSYSGSGYNEQFF.

This clone has only a few counts. In DNA, the CDR3 is TGTGCCAGCCAAGGACAGCTCTATGGCTACACCTTC. Translated, it gives CASQGQLYGYTF. This chain connects TRBV5-5 to TRBJ1-2; maybe TRBD1 (6 bases). The CDR3 runs 12 residues. The germline V gene encodes CDR1 SGHKS and CDR2 YYEKEE (reference sequence). Trimming removed 7 bases from V and 4 bases from J, with 11 bases in between.

The chain is built from TRBV11-2 and TRBJ2-7; TRBD1 matches at 10 bases. From germline, CDR1 is SGHAT and CDR2 FQNNGV. The CDR3 totals 16 residues. Unmatched junction bases numbered 9, after V lost 5 bases and J lost 2 bases. The CDR3 region is CASSPQTGGLTYEQYF. Written as DNA, the CDR3 is TGTGCCAGCAGCCCTCAGACAGGGGGCCTTACCTACGAGCAGTACTTC.